A single TCR beta chain is shown here with its context. The antigen remains undetermined. TCRdb reprocessed the 5' RACE reads via MiXCR and lists one record per CDR3 protein. The sample lists about 530,000 distinct CDR3 sequences, around 24% seen once, with 0.45% to 0.5% in the top ten. The record originates from a study of identical twins. Study-wide results and caveats: Researchers caution that invariant MAIT and iNKT cells could partly confound zero-insertion analyses.

This CDR3 has 17 amino acids. J lost 4 bases, V lost 2 bases, and 7 bases had no gene match. Germline V lookup: CDR1 SGHTA, CDR2 FQGNSA. In addition, the sample was reused for a study of yellow fever vaccine responses in identical twins. From that study: Each twin's T cell response to the vaccine was reported to look partly convergent and partly personalized.

Sequenced sample: CD4+ T cells sorted from blood. The source is a young woman in good health. This chain links TRBV7-2 with TRBJ2-1, with 11 positions matching TRBD2. The CDR3 coding sequence is TGTGCCAGCAGCTTAAGCCATCTAGCGGGGGGATACAATGAGCAGTTCTTC. This encodes CASSLSHLAGGYNEQFF.